These 2 T cell receptor beta chains were sequenced from one sample in a study of shared clonotypes between healthy human individuals. Only in-frame clones appear in the TCRdb table, and some are missing; sequencing was by immunoSEQ multiplex PCR. The sample lists approximately 840,000 clones, roughly 96% seen once, with under 0.25% in the top ten. CD8 cells classed as naive were CD45RO-negative and positively selected for CCR7, excluding terminally differentiated effector memory CD45RA+ cells. Specimen: naive CD8+ T cells sorted from blood. The receptors derive from a man in his thirties or forties in good health.

The rearrangement links TRBV5-1 to TRBJ2-1; no definite D call. The CDR3 extends over 16 amino acids. The germline V gene encodes CDR1 SGHRS and CDR2 YFSETQ. Trimming took 2 bases from V and 2 from J, leaving 14 bases between them. In DNA, the CDR3 is TGCGCCAGCAGCTTCACCTGGACGCAGACCTACAATGAGCAGTTCTTC. Translation gives CASSFTWTQTYNEQFF.

V usage is TRBV9 and J usage is TRBJ2-7; no clear D. The ends were cut back, 0 bases at V and 5 bases at J, with 9 bases in the middle. Germline V gene sequence: CDR1 SGDLS, CDR2 YYNGEE. The CDR3 length is 13 residues. The CDR3 here is CASSVDNRHEQYF. Written as DNA, the CDR3 is TGTGCCAGCAGCGTAGACAACCGGCACGAGCAGTACTTC. Combining the CDR3 with reference TRBV9 and TRBJ2-7 gives the whole variable domain DSGVTQTPKHLITATGQRVTLRCSPRSGDLSVYWYQQSLDQGLQFLIQYYNGEERAKGNILERFSAQQFPDLHSELNLSSLELGDSALYFCASSVDNRHEQYFGPGTRLTVT.